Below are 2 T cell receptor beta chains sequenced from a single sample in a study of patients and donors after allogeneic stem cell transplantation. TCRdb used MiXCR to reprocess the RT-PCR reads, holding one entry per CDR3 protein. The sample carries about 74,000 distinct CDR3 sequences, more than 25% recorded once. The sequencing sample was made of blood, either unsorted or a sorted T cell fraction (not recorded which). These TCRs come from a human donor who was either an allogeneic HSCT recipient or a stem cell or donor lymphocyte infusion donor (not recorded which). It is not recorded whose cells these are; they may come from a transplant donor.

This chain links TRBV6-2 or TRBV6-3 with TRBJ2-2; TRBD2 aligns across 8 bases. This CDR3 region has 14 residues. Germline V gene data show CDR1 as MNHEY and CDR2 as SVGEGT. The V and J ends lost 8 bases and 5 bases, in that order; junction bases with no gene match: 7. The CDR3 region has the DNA TGTGCCAGCCTGAGCGGGAGAGGAACCGGGGAGCTGTTTTTT. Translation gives CASLSGRGTGELFF.

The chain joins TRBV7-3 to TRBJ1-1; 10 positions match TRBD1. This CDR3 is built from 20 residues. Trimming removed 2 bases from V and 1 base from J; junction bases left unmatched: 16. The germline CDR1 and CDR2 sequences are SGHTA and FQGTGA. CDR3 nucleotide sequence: TGTGCCAGCAGCTTAGAAAGTCCCGGGACAGGGGCCGAACCGAACACTGAAGCTTTCTTT. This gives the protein CASSLESPGTGAEPNTEAFF. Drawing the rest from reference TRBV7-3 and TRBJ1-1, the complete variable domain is GAGVSQTPSNKVTEKGKYVELRCDPISGHTALYWYRQSLGQGPEFLIYFQGTGAADDSGLPNDRFFAVRPEGSVSTLKIQRTERGDSAVYLCASSLESPGTGAEPNTEAFFGQGTRLTVV.